This T cell receptor (beta chain) was sequenced for a study of beta chain features in type 1 diabetes. Study findings and constraints: All four CD4+ subsets from Type 1 diabetes patients carried moderately but significantly shorter TCRB CDR3s. In the patient group, naive, central memory and Treg TCRB repertoires seemed more alike than in the healthy donor group.

All of the isolated RNA was reverse transcribed, so expressed TCRB transcripts were sequenced. The protocol was immunoSEQ multiplex PCR, while the TCRdb copy is restricted to in-frame clones and leaves out a portion. The data contain about 660,000 clones, around 15% of them singletons. The CDR3 length is 13 residues. The germline V gene encodes CDR1 SGHAT and CDR2 FQNNGV. V was shortened by 8 bases and J by 4 bases, with 13 bases between the two germline ends. This clone occurred a few times. Its antigen remains unidentified. Distinct nucleotide sequences in the sample also encode this CDR3. It was one heparinised blood draw, averaging approximately 100 mL, that each donor gave.

The chain has TRBV11-2 and TRBJ2-3; D not certain. The sequencing sample was made of naive CD4+ T cells from blood. The receptor was isolated from a man younger than 30 with type 1 diabetes. CDR3 coding DNA: TGTGCCAGCTCCGTGGGCTTACCAGATACGCAGTATTTT. Its translation: CASSVGLPDTQYF.